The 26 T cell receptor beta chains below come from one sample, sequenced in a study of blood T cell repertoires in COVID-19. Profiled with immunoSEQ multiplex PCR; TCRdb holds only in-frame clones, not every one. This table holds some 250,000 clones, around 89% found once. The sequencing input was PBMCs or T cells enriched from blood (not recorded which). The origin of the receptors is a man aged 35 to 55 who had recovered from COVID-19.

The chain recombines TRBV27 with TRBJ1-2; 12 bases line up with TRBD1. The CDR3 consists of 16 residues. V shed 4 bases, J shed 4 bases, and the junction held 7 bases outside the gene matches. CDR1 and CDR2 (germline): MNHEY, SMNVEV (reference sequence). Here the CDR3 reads CASSSGTGGAIYGYTF. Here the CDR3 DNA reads TGTGCCAGCAGTTCGGGGACAGGGGGCGCCATCTATGGCTACACCTTC.

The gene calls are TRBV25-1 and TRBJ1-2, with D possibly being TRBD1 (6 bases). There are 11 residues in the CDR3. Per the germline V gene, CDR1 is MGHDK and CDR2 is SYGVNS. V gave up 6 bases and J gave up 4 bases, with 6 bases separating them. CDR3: CASRQGYGYTF. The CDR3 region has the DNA TGTGCCAGCAGACAGGGCTATGGCTACACCTTC.

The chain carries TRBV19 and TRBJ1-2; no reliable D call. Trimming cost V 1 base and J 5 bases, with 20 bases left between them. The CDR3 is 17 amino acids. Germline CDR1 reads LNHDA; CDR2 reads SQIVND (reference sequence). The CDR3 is CASSIVFVFEKAYGYTF. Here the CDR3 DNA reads TGTGCCAGTAGTATAGTTTTTGTCTTCGAGAAAGCGTATGGCTACACCTTC.

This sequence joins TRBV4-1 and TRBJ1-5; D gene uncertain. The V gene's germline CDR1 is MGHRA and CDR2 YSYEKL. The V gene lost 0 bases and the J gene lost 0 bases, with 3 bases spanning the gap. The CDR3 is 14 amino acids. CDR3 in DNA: TGCGCCAGCAGCCAAGATCATAGCAATCAGCCCCAGCATTTT. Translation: CASSQDHSNQPQHF.

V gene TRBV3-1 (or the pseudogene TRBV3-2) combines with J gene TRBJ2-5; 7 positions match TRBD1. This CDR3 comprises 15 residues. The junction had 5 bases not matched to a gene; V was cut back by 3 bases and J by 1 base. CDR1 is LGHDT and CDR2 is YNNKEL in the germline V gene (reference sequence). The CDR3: CASSHLRQGQETQYF. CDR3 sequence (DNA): TGTGCCAGCAGCCATCTGCGACAGGGCCAAGAGACCCAGTACTTC.

This chain's CDR3 is CASKPPPGLPFYEQYF. In DNA, the CDR3 is TGTGCCAGCAAGCCTCCCCCGGGACTACCCTTCTACGAGCAGTACTTC. The V call is TRBV7-2, the J call TRBJ2-7; 7 bases map to TRBD2. Germline assignment: CDR1 SGHTA and CDR2 FQGNSA. Trimming at V came to 7 bases and at J to 3 bases, leaving 15 bases not matched to a gene. The CDR3 has 16 amino acids.

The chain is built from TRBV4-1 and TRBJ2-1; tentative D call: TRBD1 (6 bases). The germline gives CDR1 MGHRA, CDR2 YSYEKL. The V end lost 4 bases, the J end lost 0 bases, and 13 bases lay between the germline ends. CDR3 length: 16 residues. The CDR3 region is CASSLGQDSSYNEQFF. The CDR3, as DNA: TGCGCCAGCAGCCTGGGACAAGACAGCTCCTACAATGAGCAGTTCTTC.

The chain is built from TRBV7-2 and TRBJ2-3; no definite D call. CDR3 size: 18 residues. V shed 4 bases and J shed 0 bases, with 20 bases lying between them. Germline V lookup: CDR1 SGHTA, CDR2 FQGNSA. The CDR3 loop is CASSSAQYSPASTDTQYF. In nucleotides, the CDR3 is TGTGCCAGCAGCTCCGCCCAGTACAGTCCCGCTAGCACAGATACGCAGTATTTT.

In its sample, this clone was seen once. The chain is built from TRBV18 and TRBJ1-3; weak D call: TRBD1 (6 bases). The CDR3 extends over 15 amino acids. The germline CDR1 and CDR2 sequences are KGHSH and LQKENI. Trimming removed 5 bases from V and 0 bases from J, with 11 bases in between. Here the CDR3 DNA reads TGTGCCAGCTCAAAGACAGGCGACTCTGGAAACACCATATATTTT. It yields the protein CASSKTGDSGNTIYF.

The CDR3 here is CASSLDFEASGVSYNEQFF. The DNA of the CDR3 is TGTGCCAGCAGCTTAGATTTTGAGGCTAGCGGGGTTTCCTACAATGAGCAGTTCTTC. The J gene is TRBJ2-1, the V gene TRBV11-2; 9 positions match TRBD2. J lost 1 base, V lost 0 bases, and 10 bases had no gene match. Germline V gives CDR1 SGHAT, CDR2 FQNNGV. This CDR3 region has 19 residues.

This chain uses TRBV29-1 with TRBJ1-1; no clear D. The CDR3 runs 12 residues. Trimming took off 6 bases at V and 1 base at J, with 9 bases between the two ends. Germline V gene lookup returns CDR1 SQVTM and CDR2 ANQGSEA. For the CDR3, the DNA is TGCAGCGTCCGAGAGGGGAACACTGAAGCTTTCTTT. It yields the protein CSVREGNTEAFF.

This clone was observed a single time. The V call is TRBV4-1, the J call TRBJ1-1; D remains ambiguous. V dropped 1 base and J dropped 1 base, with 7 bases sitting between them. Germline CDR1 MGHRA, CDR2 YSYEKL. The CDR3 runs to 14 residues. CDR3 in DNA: TGCGCCAGCAGCCAAGTAGAGGGGAACACTGAAGCTTTCTTT. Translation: CASSQVEGNTEAFF.

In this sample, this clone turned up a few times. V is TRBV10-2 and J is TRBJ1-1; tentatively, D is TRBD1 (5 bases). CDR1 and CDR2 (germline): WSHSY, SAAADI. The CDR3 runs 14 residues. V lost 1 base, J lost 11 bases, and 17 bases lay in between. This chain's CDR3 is CASSEYRQGLRAFF. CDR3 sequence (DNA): TGCGCCAGCAGTGAGTATCGGCAGGGTCTAAGGGCTTTCTTT.

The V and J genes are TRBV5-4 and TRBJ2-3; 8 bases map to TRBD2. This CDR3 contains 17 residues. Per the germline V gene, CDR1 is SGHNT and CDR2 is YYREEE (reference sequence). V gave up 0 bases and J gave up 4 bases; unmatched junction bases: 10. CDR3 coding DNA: TGTGCCAGCAGCTTGGGGGTAGGGACTAGATCATCAGATACGCAGTATTTT. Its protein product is CASSLGVGTRSSDTQYF.

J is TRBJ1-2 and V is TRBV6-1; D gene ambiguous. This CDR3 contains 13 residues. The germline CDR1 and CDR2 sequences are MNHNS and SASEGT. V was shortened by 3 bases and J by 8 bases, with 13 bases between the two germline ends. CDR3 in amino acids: CASSDLNLIGYTF. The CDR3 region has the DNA TGTGCCAGCAGTGATCTAAACCTAATAGGCTACACCTTC.

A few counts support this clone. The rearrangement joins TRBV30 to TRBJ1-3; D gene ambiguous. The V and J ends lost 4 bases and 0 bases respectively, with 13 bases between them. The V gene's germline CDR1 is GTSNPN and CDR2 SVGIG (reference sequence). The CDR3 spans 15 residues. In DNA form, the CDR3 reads TGTGCCTGGACCGCGACAAGCCACTCTGGAAACACCATATATTTT. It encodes CAWTATSHSGNTIYF. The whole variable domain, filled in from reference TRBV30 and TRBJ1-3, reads SQTIHQWPATLVQPVGSPLSLECTVEGTSNPNLYWYRQAAGRGLQLLFYSVGIGQISSEVPQNLSASRPQDRQFILSSKKLLLSDSGFYLCAWTATSHSGNTIYFGEGSWLTVV.

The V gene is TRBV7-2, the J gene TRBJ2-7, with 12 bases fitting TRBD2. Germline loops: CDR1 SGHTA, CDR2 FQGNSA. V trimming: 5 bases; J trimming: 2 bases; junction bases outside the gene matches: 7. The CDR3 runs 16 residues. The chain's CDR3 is CASSVTTSGGTYEQYF. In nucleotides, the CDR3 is TGTGCCAGCAGCGTGACAACTAGCGGGGGGACCTACGAGCAGTACTTC.

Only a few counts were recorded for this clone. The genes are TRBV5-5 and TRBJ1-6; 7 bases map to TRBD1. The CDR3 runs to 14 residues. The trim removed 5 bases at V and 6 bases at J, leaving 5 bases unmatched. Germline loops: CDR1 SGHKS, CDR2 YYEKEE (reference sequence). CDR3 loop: CASSLTGFNSPLHF. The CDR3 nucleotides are TGTGCCAGCAGTCTGACAGGGTTTAATTCACCCCTCCACTTT.

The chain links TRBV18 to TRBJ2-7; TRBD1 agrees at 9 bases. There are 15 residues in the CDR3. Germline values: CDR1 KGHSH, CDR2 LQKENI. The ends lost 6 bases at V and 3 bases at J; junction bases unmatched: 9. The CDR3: CASSSPGTGYYEQYF. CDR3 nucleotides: TGTGCCAGCTCGTCCCCCGGGACAGGGTACTACGAGCAGTACTTC.

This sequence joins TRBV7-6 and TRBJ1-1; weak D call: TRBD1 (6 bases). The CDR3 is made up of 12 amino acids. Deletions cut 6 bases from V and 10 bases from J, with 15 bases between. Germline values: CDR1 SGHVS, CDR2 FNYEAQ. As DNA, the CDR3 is TGTGCCAGCAGATCAGTGGAACAGGGAGCTTTCTTT. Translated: CASRSVEQGAFF.

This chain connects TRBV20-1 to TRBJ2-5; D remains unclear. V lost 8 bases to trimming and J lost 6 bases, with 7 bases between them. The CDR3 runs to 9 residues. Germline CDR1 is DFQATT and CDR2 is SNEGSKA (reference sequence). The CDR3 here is CSPDKTQYF. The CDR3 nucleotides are TGCAGTCCAGATAAGACCCAGTACTTC.

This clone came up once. CDR3 nucleotides: TGTGCCAGCAGCTGCGACTGGCGTAACTCCTACAATGAGCAGTTCTTC. Translating it yields CASSCDWRNSYNEQFF. The chain employs TRBV11-3 and TRBJ2-1, with D hard to call. Germline V gene data show CDR1 as SGHNT and CDR2 as YENEEA. This CDR3 contains 16 residues. V was clipped by 4 bases and J by 0 bases, with 13 bases between them.

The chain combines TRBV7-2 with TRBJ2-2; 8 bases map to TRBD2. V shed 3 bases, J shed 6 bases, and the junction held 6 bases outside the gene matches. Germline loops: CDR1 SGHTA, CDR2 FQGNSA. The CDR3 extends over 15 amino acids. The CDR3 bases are TGTGCCAGCAGCTTTAGCGGGAAGGGTTCCGGGGAGCTGTTTTTT. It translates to CASSFSGKGSGELFF.

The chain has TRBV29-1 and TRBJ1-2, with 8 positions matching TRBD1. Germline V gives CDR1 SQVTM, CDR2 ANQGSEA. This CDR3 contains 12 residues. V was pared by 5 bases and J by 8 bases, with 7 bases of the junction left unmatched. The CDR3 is CSVFGQGGGYTF. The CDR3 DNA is TGCAGCGTTTTCGGACAGGGCGGAGGCTACACCTTC.

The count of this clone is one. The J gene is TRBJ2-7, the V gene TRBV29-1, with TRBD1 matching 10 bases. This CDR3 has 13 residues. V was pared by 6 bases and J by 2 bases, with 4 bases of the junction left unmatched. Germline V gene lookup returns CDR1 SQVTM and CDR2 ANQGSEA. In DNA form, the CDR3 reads TGCAGCGTAAGGGACAGGGGCCCCTACGAGCAGTACTTC. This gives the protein CSVRDRGPYEQYF.

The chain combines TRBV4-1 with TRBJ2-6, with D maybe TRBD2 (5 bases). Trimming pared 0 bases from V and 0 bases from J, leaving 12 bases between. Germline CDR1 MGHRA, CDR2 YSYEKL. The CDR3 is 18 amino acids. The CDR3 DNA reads TGCGCCAGCAGCCAAGACGCCGAGGGCGCCTCTGGGGCCAACGTCCTGACTTTC. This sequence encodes CASSQDAEGASGANVLTF.